The 27 T cell receptor beta chains in this list originate from one sample, sequenced in a study of cytomegalovirus exposure and HLA in healthy donors. PCR amplification relied on 60 Vbeta primers (plus 13 Jbeta primers). Assay used: immunoSEQ multiplex PCR; TCRdb lists only in-frame clones, some missing. The sample records approximately 39,000 clones, 55% to 75% being singletons. Sequenced: PBMCs. Receptor source: a young man in good health and CMV-seronegative.

This chain connects TRBV19 to TRBJ2-1, with 7 bases that match TRBD2. V lost 8 bases and J lost 0; bases outside the gene matches: 4. The CDR3 contains 14 residues. The germline gives CDR1 LNHDA, CDR2 SQIVND (reference sequence). CDR3 region: CASLSSGSYNEQFF. CDR3 nucleotides: TGTGCCAGTCTCTCTAGCGGCTCCTACAATGAGCAGTTCTTC.

This sequence joins TRBV6-5 and TRBJ2-1, with 7 bases fitting TRBD2. V was pared by 6 bases and J by 6 bases, with 5 bases of the junction left unmatched. Germline lookup yields CDR1 MNHEY and CDR2 SVGAGI. The CDR3 has 13 amino acids. CDR3 amino acids: CASRAGLPNEQFF. The DNA for the CDR3 is TGTGCCAGCAGGGCGGGACTACCCAATGAGCAGTTCTTC.

The CDR3 region is CASSVGSGGPYGYTF. Here the CDR3 DNA reads TGTGCCAGCAGCGTAGGGTCCGGAGGTCCCTATGGCTACACCTTC. The chain couples TRBV9 to TRBJ1-2, with unresolved D. The V end was cut by 0 bases, the J end by 4 bases, with 13 bases between. The V gene's germline CDR1 is SGDLS and CDR2 YYNGEE. The CDR3 sequence is 15 residues long.

This clone was counted between two and nine times. The rearrangement joins TRBV28 to TRBJ1-1, with D unclear. V lost 6 bases to trimming and J lost 5 bases, with 13 bases between them. Germline V gives CDR1 MDHEN, CDR2 SYDVKM. The CDR3 contains 13 residues. The CDR3, as DNA: TGTGCCAGCAGCCGCGTCGGGTGGACTGAAGCTTTCTTT. Translation gives CASSRVGWTEAFF.

The chain joins TRBV28 to TRBJ2-7; D not resolved. V was trimmed by 6 bases and J by 4 bases, leaving 10 bases between them. The germline V gene has CDR1 MDHEN and CDR2 SYDVKM. This CDR3 region has 12 residues. This CDR3 is CASRPPGYEQYF. DNA for the CDR3: TGTGCCAGCAGACCCCCGGGTTACGAGCAGTACTTC.

This chain uses TRBV5-4 with TRBJ2-1; 8 bases match TRBD1. The CDR3 has 15 amino acids. Germline V CDR1 and CDR2: SGHNT, YYREEE (reference sequence). Unmatched junction bases numbered 9, after V lost 3 bases and J lost 7 bases. CDR3 loop: CASSSTGQGKNEQFF. DNA of the CDR3: TGTGCCAGCAGCTCGACTGGACAGGGTAAAAATGAGCAGTTCTTC. The complete variable domain, with remaining parts taken from reference TRBV5-4 and TRBJ2-1, reads ETGVTQSPTHLIKTRGQQVTLRCSSQSGHNTVSWYQQALGQGPQFIFQYYREEENGRGNFPPRFSGLQFPNYSSELNVNALELDDSALYLCASSSTGQGKNEQFFGPGTRLTVL.

This clone was seen only once. The chain couples TRBV6-1 to TRBJ2-2; TRBD2 agrees at 8 bases. Unmatched junction bases numbered 9, after V lost 6 bases and J lost 6 bases. This CDR3 spans 15 amino acids. Per the germline V gene, CDR1 is MNHNS and CDR2 is SASEGT. The CDR3 DNA sequence: TGTGCCAGCAGACCCGGACTAGCCGGGGCCGGGGAGCTGTTTTTT. Protein sequence: CASRPGLAGAGELFF.

This clone turned up a few times. J is TRBJ1-2 and V is TRBV9; TRBD1 aligns across 7 bases. Trimming removed 3 bases from V and 2 bases from J; junction bases left unmatched: 7. This CDR3 is built from 15 residues. Germline loops: CDR1 SGDLS, CDR2 YYNGEE. The CDR3 is CASSARDSPNYGYTF. In DNA, the CDR3 is TGTGCCAGCAGCGCCCGGGACAGTCCCAACTATGGCTACACCTTC.

This clone turned up a few times. The chain has TRBV6-1 and TRBJ2-2; TRBD1 matches 10 bases. The trim removed 7 bases at V and 4 bases at J, leaving 6 bases unmatched. Germline V lookup: CDR1 MNHNS, CDR2 SASEGT. The CDR3 length is 15 residues. The CDR3 reads CASTRDRGSTGELFF. As DNA, the CDR3 is TGTGCCAGCACTCGGGACAGGGGATCCACCGGGGAGCTGTTTTTT.

The count of this clone is one. The V gene is TRBV5-6, the J gene TRBJ1-4; D remains ambiguous. CDR1 and CDR2 (germline): SGHDT, YYEEEE. V was shortened by 6 bases and J by 8 bases, with 14 bases between the two germline ends. This CDR3 comprises 13 residues. The CDR3 protein is CASTSQVEEKLFF. CDR3 nucleotides: TGTGCCAGCACAAGCCAGGTGGAAGAAAAACTGTTTTTT.

The V gene is TRBV29-1, the J gene TRBJ1-3; D unresolved. Germline assignment: CDR1 SQVTM and CDR2 ANQGSEA. CDR3 length: 12 residues. Trimming removed 0 bases from V and 7 bases from J, with 7 bases in between. This chain's CDR3 is CSVEESSNTIYF. The CDR3 DNA reads as TGCAGCGTTGAAGAATCCTCCAACACCATATATTTT.

This chain joins TRBV29-1 and TRBJ1-2; 8 nucleotides align to TRBD1. V was clipped by 2 bases and J by 8 bases; unmatched bases: 1. The CDR3 runs to 11 residues. CDR1 and CDR2 (germline): SQVTM, ANQGSEA. For the CDR3, the DNA is TGCAGCGTTGAACCAGGGGGCGGCTACACCTTC. This encodes CSVEPGGGYTF.

V is TRBV10-1 and J is TRBJ2-3, with 12 bases lining up with TRBD2. The length of the CDR3 is 15 residues. With 4 bases clipped from V and 3 bases from J, the junction kept 2 bases outside the gene matches. In germline, CDR1 is WNHNN, CDR2 SYGVQD (reference sequence). The CDR3 loop reads CASSALAGGTDTQYF. In DNA, the CDR3 is TGCGCCAGCAGTGCACTAGCGGGAGGTACAGATACGCAGTATTTT.

As DNA, the CDR3 is TGTGCCAGCAAAGGGACAGGGGAGGTGCGCTATGGCTACACCTTC. Its protein is CASKGTGEVRYGYTF. The rearrangement links TRBV2 to TRBJ1-2; 10 positions match TRBD1. The CDR3 sequence is 15 residues long. Germline CDR1 is SNHLY and CDR2 is FYNNEI. The V and J ends lost 7 bases and 4 bases, in that order; junction bases with no gene match: 9.

This clone has just a few counts. V and J are TRBV28 and TRBJ1-1; D not resolved. The V and J ends lost 5 bases and 3 bases respectively, with 10 bases between them. Germline CDR1 reads MDHEN; CDR2 reads SYDVKM. This CDR3 has 13 residues. CDR3 amino acids: CASSPLVHTEAFF. CDR3 coding DNA: TGTGCCAGCAGTCCCCTTGTCCACACTGAAGCTTTCTTT.

CDR3: CASSPSAEAFF. Written as DNA, the CDR3 is TGTGCCAGCAGCCCCAGCGCTGAAGCTTTCTTT. The chain couples TRBV14 to TRBJ1-1, with D unresolved. Germline V CDR1 and CDR2: SGHDN, FVKESK. V was trimmed by 4 bases and J by 6 bases, leaving 6 bases between them. The CDR3 contains 11 residues.

This clone was observed once. The chain is built from TRBV29-1 and TRBJ2-5, with 9 nucleotides matching TRBD1. The CDR3 totals 17 residues. Germline V gene data show CDR1 as SQVTM and CDR2 as ANQGSEA. After removal of 6 bases from V and 2 bases from J, the junction contained 16 bases not matched to a gene. CDR3 sequence reads: CSVLLLIPGQGQETQYF. In nucleotides, the CDR3 is TGCAGCGTCCTACTCTTGATTCCGGGACAGGGACAAGAGACCCAGTACTTC.

The chain is built from TRBV29-1 and TRBJ1-1, with 7 bases that match TRBD1. This CDR3 spans 13 amino acids. V lost 7 bases and J lost 1; bases outside the gene matches: 6. Per germline, CDR1 SQVTM and CDR2 ANQGSEA. The CDR3 spells CSAAGTANTEAFF. CDR3 sequence (DNA): TGCAGCGCGGCCGGGACAGCGAACACTGAAGCTTTCTTT.

The chain is built from TRBV6-4 and TRBJ2-1; D may be TRBD2 (7 bases). Germline values: CDR1 MRHNA, CDR2 SNTAGT. CDR3 length: 15 residues. Trimming stripped 2 bases from V and 1 base from J, with 9 bases between. The CDR3, as DNA: TGTGCCAGCAGTGACGCGGGGGCGTCCTACAATGAGCAGTTCTTC. Translated, it gives CASSDAGASYNEQFF.

The rearrangement joins TRBV29-1 to TRBJ1-4; D is perhaps TRBD1 (6 bases). Germline assignment: CDR1 SQVTM and CDR2 ANQGSEA. The CDR3 extends over 15 amino acids. Trimming took 4 bases from V and 6 from J, leaving 18 bases between them. CDR3 amino acids: CSVADSVSTDEKLFF. In nucleotides, the CDR3 is TGCAGCGTTGCGGACAGTGTCAGTACCGATGAAAAACTGTTTTTT.

The V call is TRBV18, the J call TRBJ1-6; D remains unclear. Germline loops: CDR1 KGHSH, CDR2 LQKENI. Trimming left V 10 bases short and J 5 bases short, with 15 bases between. CDR3 length: 14 residues. In DNA form, the CDR3 reads TGTGCCAACTCGAGAACGGGAGATAATTCACCCCTCCACTTT. It translates to CANSRTGDNSPLHF.

This clone has just one count. The chain joins TRBV10-3 to TRBJ1-5, with TRBD1 identical over 7 bases. V gave up 4 bases and J gave up 5 bases; unmatched junction bases: 5. This CDR3 contains 14 residues. The germline gives CDR1 ENHRY, CDR2 SYGVKD. CDR3 DNA sequence: TGTGCCATCAGTGGACAGGGTTTTGATCAGCCCCAGCATTTT. Encoded protein: CAISGQGFDQPQHF.

J is TRBJ1-5 and V is TRBV20-1, with D unclear. This CDR3 comprises 11 residues. Germline CDR1 is DFQATT and CDR2 is SNEGSKA (reference sequence). Trimming left V 0 bases short and J 6 bases short, with 3 bases between. CDR3 loop: CSARDRQPQHF. The DNA of the CDR3 is TGCAGTGCTAGAGATCGTCAGCCCCAGCATTTT.

This clone was found a few times. The chain links TRBV5-6 to TRBJ2-2; 11 positions match TRBD2. This CDR3 spans 17 amino acids. Germline V gene data show CDR1 as SGHDT and CDR2 as YYEEEE. With V trimmed by 3 bases and J by 1 base, 5 bases remained unmatched. The CDR3 bases are TGTGCCAGCAGCTCTCCAGGACTAGCGGGGAACACCGGGGAGCTGTTTTTT. This sequence encodes CASSSPGLAGNTGELFF.

CDR3 coding DNA: TGTGCCAGCAGCCTACGACTAGCGGGAGTCTACGAGCAGTACTTC. This gives the protein CASSLRLAGVYEQYF. The V gene is TRBV7-9, the J gene TRBJ2-7; 12 nucleotides align to TRBD2. The CDR3 runs 15 residues. The germline gives CDR1 SEHNR, CDR2 FQNEAQ (reference sequence). V shed 5 bases, J shed 3 bases, and the junction held 5 bases outside the gene matches.

The chain combines TRBV29-1 with TRBJ2-7; TRBD1 is a possible D gene (6 bases). V lost 6 bases, J lost 3 bases, and 18 bases lay in between. CDR3 length: 14 residues. CDR1 is SQVTM and CDR2 is ANQGSEA in the germline V gene. In nucleotides, the CDR3 is TGCAGCGTGCGCCAGTCTCAAGGGGGCTACGAGCAGTACTTC. Translated: CSVRQSQGGYEQYF.

The rearrangement links TRBV11-3 to TRBJ2-1; tentative D call: TRBD2 (5 bases). The CDR3 loop spans 14 amino acids. The V gene lost 2 bases and the J gene lost 5 bases, with 10 bases spanning the gap. Germline V gene lookup returns CDR1 SGHNT and CDR2 YENEEA. The CDR3 loop is CASSLKGRDNEQFF. The CDR3 nucleotides read TGTGCCAGCAGCTTAAAAGGGCGGGACAATGAGCAGTTCTTC. The variable domain in full, with the rest retrieved from reference TRBV11-3 and TRBJ2-1, is EAGVVQSPRYKIIEKKQPVAFWCNPISGHNTLYWYLQNLGQGPELLIRYENEEAVDDSQLPKDRFSAERLKGVDSTLKIQPAELGDSAVYLCASSLKGRDNEQFFGPGTRLTVL.